Shown below are 26 T cell receptor beta chains from a single sample sequenced in a study of blood T cells in healthy people across ages. The use of a sample-barcoded 5' primer and a J-beta primer mix characterized a second PCR of roughly 6 to 11 cycles. Each CDR3 protein gets one entry after TCRdb re-called the 5' RACE reads with MiXCR. The repertoire consists of around 780,000 distinct CDR3 sequences, with about 56% occurring once and the leading ten covering around a quarter. The sequenced material came from blood. The receptors were gathered from a man aged 35-49 years in good health.

The V and J genes are TRBV7-8 and TRBJ2-2; no definite D call. This CDR3 spans 16 amino acids. V was pared by 4 bases and J by 3 bases, with 15 bases between. Germline lookup yields CDR1 SGHVS and CDR2 FQNEAQ. CDR3 nucleotide sequence: TGTGCCAGCAGCTACGAAAACGCGGCGTACACCGGGGAGCTGTTTTTT. Translation: CASSYENAAYTGELFF.

The chain recombines TRBV28 with TRBJ2-7, with 11 nucleotides matching TRBD2. The CDR3 runs to 15 residues. Germline V gene data show CDR1 as MDHEN and CDR2 as SYDVKM. V lost 4 bases and J lost 5; bases outside the gene matches: 7. CDR3 protein: CASSSHMTSGDEQYF. In DNA, the CDR3 is TGTGCCAGCAGTTCTCACATGACTAGCGGGGACGAGCAGTACTTC.

V is TRBV7-2 and J is TRBJ2-4; D is uncertain. Germline CDR1 is SGHTA and CDR2 is FQGNSA. Trimming removed 1 base at V and 0 bases at J, with 10 bases between. The CDR3 consists of 16 residues. DNA of the CDR3: TGTGCCAGCAGCTTAGAAGGCGCCCTAGCCAAAAACATTCAGTACTTC. As protein: CASSLEGALAKNIQYF.

V gene TRBV7-3 combines with J gene TRBJ2-5; 7 bases fit TRBD1. V lost 0 bases to trimming and J lost 11 bases; unmatched junction nucleotides: 12. This CDR3 comprises 15 residues. Per germline, CDR1 SGHTA and CDR2 FQGTGA. The CDR3 DNA reads TGTGCCAGCAGCTTAACCCCGACAGGGTCTCATGAGCAGTACTTC. It specifies CASSLTPTGSHEQYF. Full variable domain (rest looked up from reference TRBV7-3 and TRBJ2-5): GAGVSQTPSNKVTEKGKYVELRCDPISGHTALYWYRQSLGQGPEFLIYFQGTGAADDSGLPNDRFFAVRPEGSVSTLKIQRTERGDSAVYLCASSLTPTGSHEQYFGPGTRLLVL.

This clonotype was seen only a few times. At one boundary the junction diverges from the germline segment, which might be a read error. The V gene is TRBV4-3, the J gene TRBJ1-6; 7 nucleotides match TRBD1. There are 15 residues in the CDR3. Germline V gene lookup returns CDR1 LGHNA and CDR2 YSLEER. The CDR3 is CASSPVQGSNSPPHF. DNA of the CDR3: TGCGCCAGCAGCCCAGTACAGGGGAGCAATTCACCCCCCCACTTT.

This clonotype came up once. Because it lacks the conserved phenylalanine or tryptophan at the end, this CDR3 is likely a read error. V and J are TRBV4-3 and TRBJ1-5; a weak D match, TRBD1 (5 bases). The CDR3 is made up of 16 amino acids. Per germline, CDR1 LGHNA and CDR2 YSLEER. The germline V and J ends were trimmed by 1 base and 3 bases, with 13 bases remaining between them. CDR3 DNA: TGCGCCAGCAGCCAAGCTTGGGGGGAGTACAATCAGCCCCAGCATTTA. This gives the protein CASSQAWGEYNQPQHL.

Only a few counts were recorded for this clonotype. The V and J genes are TRBV2 and TRBJ2-3; possibly TRBD2 for D (6 bases). Trimming removed 6 bases from V and 7 bases from J, with 20 bases in between. Germline lookup yields CDR1 SNHLY and CDR2 FYNNEI. The CDR3 is made up of 15 amino acids. The CDR3 is CASSGDWPLDNTQYF. CDR3 coding DNA: TGTGCCAGCAGCGGGGACTGGCCCTTGGATAATACGCAGTATTTT. Complete variable domain (other parts from reference TRBV2 and TRBJ2-3): EPEVTQTPSHQVTQMGQEVILRCVPISNHLYFYWYRQILGQKVEFLVSFYNNEISEKSEIFDDQFSVERPDGSNFTLKIRSTKLEDSAMYFCASSGDWPLDNTQYFGPGTRLTVL.

The V call is TRBV29-1, the J call TRBJ2-5; 15 bases are a match to TRBD2. This CDR3 is 14 amino acids long. V was pared by 5 bases and J by 4 bases, with 2 bases of the junction left unmatched. Germline V lookup: CDR1 SQVTM, CDR2 ANQGSEA. The CDR3 DNA reads as TGCAGCGTTAGGGGACTAGCGGGAGGAGAGACCCAGTACTTC. It translates to CSVRGLAGGETQYF.

Comment on this clonotype: At one end the junction does not follow the germline gene, possibly because of a read error. This chain uses TRBV12-5 with TRBJ2-7, with no clear D. Germline values: CDR1 LGHNT, CDR2 FRNRAP. The CDR3 length is 15 residues. The CDR3, as DNA: TGTGCTGGTGGTTTGGAAGGGCTGGGATCCTACGAGCAGTACTTC. Protein sequence: CAGGLEGLGSYEQYF.

The rearrangement links TRBV28 to TRBJ2-7; 7 bases line up with TRBD2. The CDR3 contains 12 residues. V gave up 9 bases and J gave up 1 base; unmatched junction bases: 3. Germline V lookup: CDR1 MDHEN, CDR2 SYDVKM. The CDR3 region has the DNA TGTGCCAGTTTGGGGGGGTCCTACGAGCAGTACTTC. It specifies CASLGGSYEQYF.

The chain carries TRBV28 and TRBJ2-6; D possibly corresponds to TRBD2 (5 bases). Germline V gene lookup returns CDR1 MDHEN and CDR2 SYDVKM. V shed 8 bases and J shed 0 bases, with 11 bases lying between them. The CDR3 consists of 15 residues. CDR3 sequence: CASRDGDSGANVLTF. CDR3 sequence (DNA): TGTGCCAGCCGAGACGGGGACTCTGGGGCCAACGTCCTGACTTTC.

The chain's CDR3 is CSARLLRTGDYEQYF. The CDR3 DNA reads TGCAGTGCTAGATTATTGCGGACAGGGGACTACGAGCAGTACTTC. V gene TRBV20-1 combines with J gene TRBJ2-4; 9 positions match TRBD1. Gene TRBJ2-7 matches the end of the DNA better, so the J call may be wrong. Germline CDR1 DFQATT, CDR2 SNEGSKA (reference sequence). The CDR3 spans 15 residues.

This rearrangement joins TRBV20-1 to TRBJ2-7; 8 nucleotides agree with TRBD1. Gene TRBJ2-5 matches the end of the DNA better, so the J call may be wrong. Per the germline V gene, CDR1 is DFQATT and CDR2 is SNEGSKA (reference sequence). CDR3 length: 13 residues. CDR3 protein: CSASIRTGETQYF. DNA for the CDR3: TGCAGTGCTAGCATACGGACAGGGGAGACCCAGTACTTC.

This clonotype came up once. The CDR3 DNA reads TGTGCCAGCAGTCCACAACCTAGCGGGAGTAACTACGAGCAGTACTTC. Protein sequence: CASSPQPSGSNYEQYF. V is TRBV28 and J is TRBJ2-5, with 10 nucleotides matching TRBD2. The DNA end lines up better with TRBJ2-7; the J call may be wrong. Per the germline V gene, CDR1 is MDHEN and CDR2 is SYDVKM. The CDR3 consists of 16 residues.

The chain carries TRBV2 and TRBJ1-2, with 7 bases fitting TRBD1. Germline CDR1 reads SNHLY; CDR2 reads FYNNEI. The CDR3 runs to 12 residues. V lost 9 bases and J lost 1; bases outside the gene matches: 2. The CDR3 loop is CARRQGNYGYTF. CDR3 nucleotides: TGTGCCAGGAGACAGGGTAACTATGGCTACACCTTC.

J is TRBJ2-3 and V is TRBV7-9; 8 nucleotides match TRBD2. This CDR3 has 16 residues. Per the germline V gene, CDR1 is SEHNR and CDR2 is FQNEAQ (reference sequence). The V and J ends lost 5 bases and 5 bases, in that order; junction bases with no gene match: 12. The CDR3 protein is CASSEWTSPREDTQYF. The CDR3 nucleotides read TGTGCCAGCAGCGAATGGACTAGCCCGAGGGAAGATACGCAGTATTTT.

V is TRBV7-2 and J is TRBJ2-5; perhaps D is TRBD1 or TRBD2 (5 bases each). The CDR3 has 16 residues. Germline V CDR1 and CDR2: SGHTA, FQGNSA. The germline V and J ends were trimmed by 5 bases and 2 bases, with 18 bases remaining between them. The DNA of the CDR3 is TGTGCCAGCAGCCCTCAGGTGGGACGGTCACAAGAGACCCAGTACTTC. It encodes CASSPQVGRSQETQYF. Drawing the rest from reference TRBV7-2 and TRBJ2-5, the complete variable domain is GAGVSQSPSNKVTEKGKDVELRCDPISGHTALYWYRQSLGQGLEFLIYFQGNSAPDKSGLPSDRFSAERTGGSVSTLTIQRTQQEDSAVYLCASSPQVGRSQETQYFGPGTRLLVL.

This clonotype came up once. J is TRBJ2-3 and V is TRBV6-5; D gene uncertain. Germline CDR1 and CDR2: MNHEY and SVGAGI. This CDR3 comprises 13 residues. V gave up 5 bases and J gave up 6 bases, with 12 bases separating them. The CDR3 loop is CASSDDPTDTQYF. CDR3 in DNA: TGTGCCAGCAGTGACGATCCCACGGATACGCAGTATTTT.

This clonotype was found a few times. This sequence joins TRBV28 and TRBJ1-1; weak D call: TRBD1 (6 bases). The germline gives CDR1 MDHEN, CDR2 SYDVKM. CDR3 length equals 14 residues. V lost 10 bases to trimming and J lost 4 bases, with 19 bases between them. The CDR3 loop is CATLGGRYTTEAFF. The CDR3 coding sequence is TGTGCCACCCTTGGGGGCAGATATACCACTGAAGCTTTCTTT.

This clonotype was counted a few times. V is TRBV11-2 and J is TRBJ2-5; unclear D gene. CDR1 and CDR2 from the germline V gene are SGHAT and FQNNGV. V was pared by 5 bases and J by 1 base, with 8 bases between. The CDR3 is 13 residues long. CDR3 loop: CASSMASQETQYF. The CDR3, as DNA: TGTGCCAGCAGCATGGCAAGCCAAGAGACCCAGTACTTC.

This clonotype has just a few counts. This chain joins TRBV28 and TRBJ1-4; D gene uncertain. Trimming cost V 3 bases and J 7 bases, with 3 bases left between them. Germline CDR1 reads MDHEN; CDR2 reads SYDVKM. The CDR3 has 11 residues. The CDR3 sequence: CASSLSEKLFF. The CDR3 DNA reads TGTGCCAGCAGTTTGAGTGAAAAACTGTTTTTT.

This clonotype showed up just once. At one boundary the junction diverges from the germline segment, which might be a read error. The rearrangement joins TRBV13 to TRBJ2-5; D not resolved. CDR3 length: 13 residues. The germline V gene has CDR1 PRHDT and CDR2 FYEKMQ (reference sequence). CDR3 sequence: CAGSLEDQETQYF. CDR3 sequence (DNA): TGTGCCGGCAGCTTAGAAGATCAAGAGACCCAGTACTTC.

Notes on this clonotype: At one of its ends the junction is not consistent with the germline gene, which may arise from a read error. The rearrangement uses TRBV18 and TRBJ2-4; D remains unclear. The last part of the DNA fits TRBJ2-7 better; the J call may be wrong. Germline-derived CDR1 and CDR2 are KGHSH and LQKENI. The CDR3 extends over 11 amino acids. The CDR3: CASSLSSEQYF. The CDR3 DNA follows: TGTGCCAGCTCACTATCCTCCGAGCAGTACTTC.

The rearrangement joins TRBV30 to TRBJ2-6, with D uncertain. This CDR3 region has 15 residues. The germline V gene has CDR1 GTSNPN and CDR2 SVGIG (reference sequence). V was trimmed by 0 bases and J by 0 bases, leaving 6 bases between them. The CDR3 spells CAWSVPGSGANVLTF. CDR3 coding DNA: TGTGCCTGGAGTGTACCTGGCTCTGGGGCCAACGTCCTGACTTTC.

This chain uses TRBV20-1 with TRBJ2-7, with TRBD2 identical over 7 bases. CDR3 size: 14 residues. CDR1 DFQATT and CDR2 SNEGSKA come from the germline V gene (reference sequence). Germline trimming cut 1 base from V and 3 bases from J; bases unmatched to any gene: 6. The CDR3: CSARGGRTSYEQYF. CDR3 nucleotide sequence: TGCAGTGCTAGAGGCGGGAGAACCAGCTACGAGCAGTACTTC.

The J gene is TRBJ2-5, the V gene TRBV6-5; 7 bases are shared with TRBD2. Looked up from germline, CDR1 is MNHEY and CDR2 is SVGAGI. The CDR3 spans 16 residues. J gave up 1 base and V 4 bases, and 9 bases lay outside the gene matches. CDR3 region: CASSFSSGAIQETQYF. The CDR3 nucleotides read TGTGCCAGCAGTTTCTCGAGCGGGGCAATCCAAGAGACCCAGTACTTC.